This record looks at one T cell receptor beta chain sequence and its context. This clone has a handful of counts. Its antigen is not yet known. Base quality data are lacking; no much larger clone is found one base away. The cohort was made up of approximately 670 healthy bone marrow donors. All cohort members were sampled while nominally healthy, although unrecorded immune exposures were likely present. The donor was CMV seronegative and was included in the group of several hundred seronegative cohort members. A peripheral blood sample was collected from each donor, and TCR beta sequencing was performed on peripheral blood mononuclear cells. Genomic DNA extraction from the blood cell samples was performed with the Qiagen DNeasy Blood Extraction Kit. This record comes from a study of cytomegalovirus exposure and HLA in healthy donors (dated by TCRdb to the late 2010s). Regarding the research as a whole: An earlier analysis of 587 of the donors reported 250 to 350 Gb of sequence data and around 120 million unique TCR beta sequences from about 179 million T cells. Approximately 310 gigabases of sequencing data and tens of millions of unique TCR sequences were included in an early release covering 500 to 750 HLA-typed donors. Among the roughly 430 genotyped donors, 75% to 90% belonged to the genetic ancestry cluster associated with self-reported Caucasian donors. The aim of the study was to test whether cataloging public T cell receptors could identify signatures of past pathogen exposure. Using immunosequencing, the study profiled T cell repertoires from fewer than 700 subjects and related those repertoires to cytomegalovirus serostatus. Along with the roughly 670-subject first cohort, a separate validation cohort of 120 different subjects was used. High-throughput TCR immunosequencing, statistical association of individual TCRs with disease status, and machine learning were combined to predict cytomegalovirus infection status. To study patterns of TCR occurrence, a later analysis re-analyzed previously published TCR beta repertoires from 550 to 800 donors and added high-resolution HLA genotyping. The later analysis used no new phenotypic data to find candidate immune exposures, relying instead on TCR beta sequences and their occurrence across donors. An earlier analysis of 587 of the donors used high-throughput TCR beta sequencing to judge whether each TCR beta V gene segment behaved as functional or pseudogenic. Donor age, sex, ethnicity and CMV serostatus were collected together with the repertoire data. A later genetic analysis took genome-wide SNP genotypes for about three fifths of the 666 donors and used that subset as a discovery cohort. All discovery cohort repertoires had been generated using a single sequencing platform. HLA typing covered class I and class II loci at four-digit resolution. Typing coverage varied by locus: about 620-630 donors for A, B, C, DRB1 and DQB1; approximately 500 for DQA1; over 600 for DPA1; roughly 450 for DPB1. Four or five DR-DQ haplotypes were handled as single units for association and clustering because linkage in the cohort was strong. Across under 500 genotyped donors of the cohort, an average of approximately 220,000 unique TCR beta nucleotide sequences per donor were sequenced, and approximately 17% of those sequences were non-productive.

Measured from the cysteine to the phenylalanine, the CDR3 is 16 residues long. The kept DNA is CDR3 alone, 48 bases in frame from the first base. In the germline V gene, CDR1 corresponds to SGHRS and CDR2 to YFSETQ. V lost 4 bases and J lost 2 bases; the stretch between them is 16 bases long. Preparation of the library involved the immunoSEQ multiplex PCR assay. A mixture of 60 forward primers for TCR Vbeta segments and 13 reverse primers for TCR Jbeta segments was used in the multiplex PCR. Amplification of the CDR3 region of rearranged TCR beta genes was performed with a multiplex PCR assay on genomic DNA. The amplified TCR beta libraries were sequenced on the Illumina HiSeq System as 87-base-pair reads. Regarding the original processing steps: A later analysis tallied 70 million to 100 million unique TCR beta chains across the roughly 610 repertoires, and some 10 million of those chains were shared by two or more donors. Raw reads were error-corrected and collapsed into unique sequences with a nearest-neighbor algorithm that merged closely related sequences to remove PCR and sequencing errors. V, D and J gene segments were assigned by aligning CDR3 sequences to IMGT reference sequences. Each retained sequence needed at least a six-nucleotide match to both a V gene segment and a J gene segment. A rearrangement counted as productive if the CDR3 had no stop codons and remained in frame with V and J, and every other rearrangement counted as non-productive. CDR3 was defined according to IMGT convention as the region running from the second conserved V-encoded cysteine to the conserved J-encoded phenylalanine. The earlier analysis of about 590 of the donors excluded sequences that lacked an unambiguous match to a single V gene segment. In an earlier analysis of roughly 500 of the donors, V segments were called functional above 56.7% productive rearrangements and were called segregating when the between-donor standard deviation exceeded 5%. To diagnose cytomegalovirus status from the catalog of TCR beta chain sequences, a statistical classification framework was built. A later analysis assigned V and J genes by comparing TCR nucleotide sequences with IMGT/GENE-DB human TR gene sequences. Using the TCRdist pipeline, a later analysis assigned CDR3 sequences along with most-parsimonious VDJ recombination scenarios. A later analysis defined each TCR beta chain by its CDR3 amino acid sequence plus V-gene family, and excluded reads lacking a unique V-gene family. A later analysis removed 592 highly shared, low-generation-probability nucleotide sequences to deal with suspected cross-contamination and a sequencing artifact. For each public chain, a later analysis derived a clonal expansion index from normalized ranks of inferred template counts within each repertoire. In a later analysis, generation probabilities were computed using a VDJ recombination model fitted to out-of-frame rearrangements, and the results were checked against IGoR. Hypergeometric tests were used in a later analysis to score TCR-TCR, TCR-HLA and TCR-CMV co-occurrence, with a repertoire-size bias correction applied to the TCR pairs. In a later analysis, false discovery rates were estimated by permuting HLA or CMV assignments 20 times. In a later analysis, co-occurring TCRs were grouped using DBSCAN, with TCRdist sequence similarity added in when clustering inside HLA-allele-positive subsets. For co-occurrence clustering, repertoires with fewer than 30,000 or more than 120,000 public chains were excluded, along with four or five repertoires with anomalous nucleotide sharing. TCRdb took over this immuneACCESS table, retaining in-frame rearrangements with V and J assigned. Such tables are incomplete; in checked studies, under half of the missing clones stem from an unresolved V gene, and the remainder is unexplained. From that table come the V and J calls and clone size; the DNA was used to work out D and trimming. The sample table lists more than 150,000 clones, 75% to 85% of them with a count of one. 1.4% of the sample comes from the top ten.

The research as a whole found: In an earlier analysis of under 600 of the donors, most TCR beta V segments were observed in productive rearrangements about 87% or about 30% of the time, broadly matching IMGT annotations. For the cohort, immune exposure information was limited to CMV serostatus. Because HLA typing was missing for some donors at each locus, association tests included only the typed subset. In a later analysis, most CMV-associated TCR beta chains were found to appear HLA-restricted, with HLA associations seemingly driven largely by CMV exposure. Most TCR sequences were seen in very few donors, while some public TCRs were found in many individuals. The 87-base-pair reads could not distinguish some IMGT-functional V segments, including TRBV6-2 and TRBV6-3, so those segments were excluded. It was suggested by the authors that the approach could potentially be generalized to other disease states and immunological phenotypes. Sequencing depth was assumed to be roughly uniform across donors in the presence/absence analyses, though that assumption may not hold. In both the original and validation cohorts, the classifier was reported to diagnose cytomegalovirus status with high specificity and sensitivity. According to a later analysis, parvovirus B19, influenza, CMV and Epstein-Barr virus appeared linked to several top co-occurrence clusters. A total of around 150 TCR beta chains were listed by the study as associated with cytomegalovirus. Compared with equally common non-associated chains, HLA-associated TCR beta chains in a later analysis were more clonally expanded and had lower generation probabilities. A further reported finding was that TCR beta sequences accurately predicted the HLA-A and HLA-B alleles for most subjects in the first cohort. Three of the identified cytomegalovirus-associated TCR beta chains were confirmed in vitro to be specific for cytomegalovirus antigens. Correlated functional status among segregating V segments might be attributable to linkage disequilibrium, but an unknown experimental factor could not be ruled out. Because counts were too low, about 17 rarely observed V segments, including chromosome 9 orphons, were excluded from the earlier analysis of some 590 of the donors. Strong co-occurrence of HLA alleles, especially DR and DQ, made assigning TCR associations to individual alleles difficult. A later genetic analysis associated a missense DCLRE1C variant with V-gene and J-gene trimming of TCR beta chains, and an independent cohort replicated the association. A cluster of highly shared sequence variants was judged likely to represent a technical artifact of the sequencing pipeline. According to a later analysis, TCR association rates differed among HLA loci, with DRB1 alleles showing the most associated TCRs and HLA-C alleles showing the fewest. Only TCR beta chains were sequenced in this cohort, and the absence of alpha or paired-chain data limited detectable features. A later analysis associated about 18,000 TCR beta sequences with specific HLA alleles at a false discovery rate of 0.05. In a later genetic analysis, fewer N-insertions in productive TCRs were reported among donors in an Asian-associated ancestry cluster than the approximately 670-donor mean.

In this chain, TRBV5-1 is recombined with TRBJ1-5; the D segment could be TRBD1, given 5 matching bases. Sequencing was done on a sample of PBMCs. The TCR originated in a man aged 18 to 35 in good health and CMV-seronegative. The CDR3 protein sequence reads: CASSLMGREGNQPQHF. The nucleotide sequence reads TGCGCCAGCAGCCTGATGGGCAGGGAGGGCAATCAGCCCCAGCATTTT.